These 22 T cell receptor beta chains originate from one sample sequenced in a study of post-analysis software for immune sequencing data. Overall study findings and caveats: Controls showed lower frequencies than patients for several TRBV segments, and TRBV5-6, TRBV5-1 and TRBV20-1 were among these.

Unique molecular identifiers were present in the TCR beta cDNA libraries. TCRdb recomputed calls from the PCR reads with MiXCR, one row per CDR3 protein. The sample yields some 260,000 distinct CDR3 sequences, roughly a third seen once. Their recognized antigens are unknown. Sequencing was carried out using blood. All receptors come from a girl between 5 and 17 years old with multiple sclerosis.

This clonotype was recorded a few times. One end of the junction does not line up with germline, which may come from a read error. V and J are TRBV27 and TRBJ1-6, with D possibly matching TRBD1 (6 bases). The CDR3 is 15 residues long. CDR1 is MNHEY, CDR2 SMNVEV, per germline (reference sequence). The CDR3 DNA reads TGTGCCAGCAGTTTAGGGACACCCTATAATTCACCCCCCCACTTT. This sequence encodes CASSLGTPYNSPPHF.

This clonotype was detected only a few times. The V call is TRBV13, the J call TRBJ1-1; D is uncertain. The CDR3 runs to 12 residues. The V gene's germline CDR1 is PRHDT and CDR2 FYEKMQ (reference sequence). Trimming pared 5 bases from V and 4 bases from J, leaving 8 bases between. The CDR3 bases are TGTGCCAGCAGCCCGGGCCTCACTGAAGCTTTCTTT. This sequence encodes CASSPGLTEAFF.

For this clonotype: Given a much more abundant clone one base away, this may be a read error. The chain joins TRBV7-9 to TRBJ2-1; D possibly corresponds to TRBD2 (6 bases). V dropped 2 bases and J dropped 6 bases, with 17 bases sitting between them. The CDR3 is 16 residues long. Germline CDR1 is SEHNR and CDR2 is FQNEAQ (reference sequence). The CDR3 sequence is CASSLIGASDRNEQFF. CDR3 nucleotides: TGTGCCAGCAGCTTAATCGGGGCTAGCGACCGCAATGAGCAGTTCTTC.

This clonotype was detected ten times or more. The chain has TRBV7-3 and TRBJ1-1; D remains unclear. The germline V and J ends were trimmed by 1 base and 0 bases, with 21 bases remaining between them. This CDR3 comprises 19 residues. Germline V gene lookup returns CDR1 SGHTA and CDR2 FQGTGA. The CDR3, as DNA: TGTGCCAGCAGCTTAAATTGGGAGGGCGGACTCATCTTGAACACTGAAGCTTTCTTT. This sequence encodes CASSLNWEGGLILNTEAFF.

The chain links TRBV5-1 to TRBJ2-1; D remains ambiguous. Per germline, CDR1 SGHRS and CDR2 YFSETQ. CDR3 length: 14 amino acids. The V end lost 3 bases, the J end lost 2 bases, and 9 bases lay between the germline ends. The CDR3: CASSSSATYNEQFF. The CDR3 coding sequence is TGCGCCAGCAGCTCTTCGGCTACCTACAATGAGCAGTTCTTC.

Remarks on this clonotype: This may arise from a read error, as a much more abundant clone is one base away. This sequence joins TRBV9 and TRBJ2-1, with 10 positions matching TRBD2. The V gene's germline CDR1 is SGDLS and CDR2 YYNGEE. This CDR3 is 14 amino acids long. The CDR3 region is CACSATSGYNEQFF. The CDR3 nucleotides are TGTGCCTGCAGCGCGACTAGCGGGTACAATGAGCAGTTCTTC.

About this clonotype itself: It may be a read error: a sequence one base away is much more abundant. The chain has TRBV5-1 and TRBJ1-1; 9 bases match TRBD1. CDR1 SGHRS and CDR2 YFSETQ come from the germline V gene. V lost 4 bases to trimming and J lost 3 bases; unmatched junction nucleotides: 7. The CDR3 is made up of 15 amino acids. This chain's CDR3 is CASSGGTGLDTEAFF. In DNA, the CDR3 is TGCGCCAGCAGCGGGGGGACAGGGCTAGACACTGAAGCTTTCTTT.

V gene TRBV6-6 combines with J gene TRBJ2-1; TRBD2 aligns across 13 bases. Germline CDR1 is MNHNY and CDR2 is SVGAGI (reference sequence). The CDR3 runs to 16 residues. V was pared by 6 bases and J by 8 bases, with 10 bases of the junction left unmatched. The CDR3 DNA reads TGTGCCAGCAGCCCTGTTGGACTAGCGGGAGACCATGAGCAGTTCTTC. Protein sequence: CASSPVGLAGDHEQFF.

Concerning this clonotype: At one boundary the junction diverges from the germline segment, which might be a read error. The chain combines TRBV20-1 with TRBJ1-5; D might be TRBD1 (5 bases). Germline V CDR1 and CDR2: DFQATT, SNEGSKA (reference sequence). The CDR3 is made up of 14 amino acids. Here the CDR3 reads CSARDGTRAQPRHF. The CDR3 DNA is TGCAGTGCTAGAGACGGGACGCGGGCCCAGCCCCGGCATTTT.

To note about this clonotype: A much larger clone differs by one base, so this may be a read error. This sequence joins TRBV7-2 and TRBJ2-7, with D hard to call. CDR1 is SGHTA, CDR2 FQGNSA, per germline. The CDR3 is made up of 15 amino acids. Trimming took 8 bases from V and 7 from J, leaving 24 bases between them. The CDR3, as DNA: TGTGCCAGCGGCATATCCGGGCGGATGGGCAATGAGCAGTACTTC. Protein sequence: CASGISGRMGNEQYF.

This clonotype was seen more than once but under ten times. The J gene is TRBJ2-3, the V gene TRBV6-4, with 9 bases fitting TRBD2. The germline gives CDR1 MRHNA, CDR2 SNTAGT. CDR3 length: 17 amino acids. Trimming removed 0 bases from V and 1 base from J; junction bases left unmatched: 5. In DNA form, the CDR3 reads TGTGCCAGCAGTGACTCGAATAGCGGGAGTGGCACAGATACGCAGTATTTT. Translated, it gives CASSDSNSGSGTDTQYF.

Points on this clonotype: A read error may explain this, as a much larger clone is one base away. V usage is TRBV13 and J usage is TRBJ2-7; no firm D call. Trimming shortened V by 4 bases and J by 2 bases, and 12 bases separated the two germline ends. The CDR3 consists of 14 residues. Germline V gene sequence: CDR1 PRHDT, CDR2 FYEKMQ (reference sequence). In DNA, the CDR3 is TGTGCCAGCAGCTCTAGGTCGGACCCCTACGAGCAGTACTTC. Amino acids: CASSSRSDPYEQYF.

The chain's CDR3 is CASSLPGPYNEQFF. In DNA form, the CDR3 reads TGTGCCAGCAGCTTACCGGGACCGTACAATGAGCAGTTCTTC. The chain links TRBV5-6 to TRBJ2-1; D may match TRBD1 or TRBD2 (5 bases each). This CDR3 has 14 residues. V lost 2 bases and J lost 4, with 10 bases in between. From germline, CDR1 is SGHDT and CDR2 YYEEEE.

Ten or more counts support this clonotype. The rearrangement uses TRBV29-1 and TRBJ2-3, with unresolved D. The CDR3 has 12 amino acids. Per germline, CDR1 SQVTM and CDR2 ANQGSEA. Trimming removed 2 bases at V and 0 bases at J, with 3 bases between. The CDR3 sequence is CSVEYSTDTQYF. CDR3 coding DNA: TGCAGCGTTGAATACAGCACAGATACGCAGTATTTT.

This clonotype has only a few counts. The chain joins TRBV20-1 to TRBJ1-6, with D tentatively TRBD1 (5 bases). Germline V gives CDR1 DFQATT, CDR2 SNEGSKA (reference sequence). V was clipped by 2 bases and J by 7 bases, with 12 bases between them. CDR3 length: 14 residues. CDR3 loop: CSARRQGWNSPLHF. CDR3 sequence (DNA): TGCAGTGCTAGAAGGCAGGGATGGAATTCACCCCTCCACTTT.

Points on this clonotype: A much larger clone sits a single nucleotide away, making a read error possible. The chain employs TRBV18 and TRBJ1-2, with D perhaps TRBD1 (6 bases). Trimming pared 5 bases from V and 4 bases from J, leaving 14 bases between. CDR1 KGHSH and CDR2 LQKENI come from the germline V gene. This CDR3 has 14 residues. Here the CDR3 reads CASSADRRSYGYTF. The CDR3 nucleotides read TGTGCCAGCTCAGCCGACAGGCGGTCCTATGGCTACACCTTC.

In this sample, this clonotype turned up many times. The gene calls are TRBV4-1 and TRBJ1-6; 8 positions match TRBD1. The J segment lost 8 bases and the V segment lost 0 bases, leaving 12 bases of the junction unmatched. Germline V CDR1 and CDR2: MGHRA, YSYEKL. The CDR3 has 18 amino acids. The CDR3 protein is CASSQDEWRTGTDSPLHF. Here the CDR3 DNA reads TGCGCCAGCAGCCAAGATGAATGGAGGACAGGGACCGATTCACCCCTCCACTTT.

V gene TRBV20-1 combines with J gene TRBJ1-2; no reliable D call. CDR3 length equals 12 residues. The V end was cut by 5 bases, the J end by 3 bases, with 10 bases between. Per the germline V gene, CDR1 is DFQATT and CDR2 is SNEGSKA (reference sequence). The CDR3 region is CSASDEHYGYTF. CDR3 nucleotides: TGCAGTGCTTCAGATGAGCACTATGGCTACACCTTC.

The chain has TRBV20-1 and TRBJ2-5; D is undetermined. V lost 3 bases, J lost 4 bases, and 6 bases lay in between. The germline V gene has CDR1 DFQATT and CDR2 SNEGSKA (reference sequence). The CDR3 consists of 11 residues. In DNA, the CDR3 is TGCAGTGCTAGTAGGTCAGAGACCCAGTACTTC. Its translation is CSASRSETQYF.

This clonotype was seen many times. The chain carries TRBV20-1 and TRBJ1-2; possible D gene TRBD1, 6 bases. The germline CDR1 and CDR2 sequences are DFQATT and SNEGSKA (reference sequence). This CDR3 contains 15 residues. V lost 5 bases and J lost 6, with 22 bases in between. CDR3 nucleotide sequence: TGCAGTGCTGGACAGATGGAGGGAATGTTAAATGGCTACACCTTC. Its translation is CSAGQMEGMLNGYTF.

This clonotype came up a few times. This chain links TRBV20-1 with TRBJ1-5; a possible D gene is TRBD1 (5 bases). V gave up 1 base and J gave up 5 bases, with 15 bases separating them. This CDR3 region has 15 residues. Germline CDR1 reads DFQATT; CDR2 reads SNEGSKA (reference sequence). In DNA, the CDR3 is TGCAGTGCTAGAGGCTATACGGGGGGTTATCAGCCCCAGCATTTT. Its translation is CSARGYTGGYQPQHF.

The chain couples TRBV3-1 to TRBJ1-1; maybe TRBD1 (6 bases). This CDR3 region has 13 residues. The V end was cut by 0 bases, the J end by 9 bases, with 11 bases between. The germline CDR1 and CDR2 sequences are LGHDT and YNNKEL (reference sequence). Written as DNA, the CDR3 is TGTGCCAGCAGCCAAGAAGCGGGGGGCAAAGCTTTCTTT. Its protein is CASSQEAGGKAFF.